The 6 T cell receptor beta chains below were found in one sample sequenced in a study of blood T cells in healthy people across ages. Combining a sample-barcoded 5' primer with a J-beta primer mix, a second PCR ran for roughly 6 to 12 cycles. TCRdb reanalysed the 5' RACE reads using MiXCR and keeps one entry per CDR3 protein. The profile shows about 1.8 million distinct CDR3 sequences, approximately 50% of them singletons. The sequencing input was blood. The receptor set was obtained from a woman between 40 and 55 years old in good health.

The genes are TRBV20-1 and TRBJ2-1; TRBD2 matches at 15 bases. V dropped 5 bases and J dropped 3; count of bases not matched to a gene: 5. Germline CDR1 is DFQATT and CDR2 is SNEGSKA (reference sequence). The CDR3 covers 16 residues. The CDR3 nucleotides are TGCAGTGCTCCTGGGACTAGCGGGGGGATCTACAATGAGCAGTTCTTC. Its protein is CSAPGTSGGIYNEQFF.

The V gene is TRBV4-1, the J gene TRBJ1-5; 7 bases are shared with TRBD1. This CDR3 region has 15 residues. Germline CDR1 is MGHRA and CDR2 is YSYEKL. Losses at the gene ends were 1 base for V and 7 bases for J; bases not matched to a gene: 7. The chain's CDR3 is CASSQVQGGQQPQHF. CDR3 DNA: TGCGCCAGCAGCCAAGTTCAAGGGGGCCAACAGCCCCAGCATTTT.

As for this clonotype: A clone one base away is much larger, so this may be a read error. The V call is TRBV4-3, the J call TRBJ2-1; tentative D call: TRBD2 (5 bases). The DNA end is a closer match to TRBJ2-7, so the J assignment may be wrong. Germline V gives CDR1 LGHNA, CDR2 YSLEER. The CDR3 runs 16 residues. CDR3 residues: CANSRTGGASYNEQYF. The CDR3 bases are TGCGCCAACAGCCGGACTGGCGGCGCCTCCTACAATGAGCAGTACTTC.

This clonotype was seen more than once but under ten times. The V and J genes are TRBV20-1 and TRBJ1-2, with D unresolved. V lost 5 bases, J lost 6 bases, and 16 bases lay in between. The CDR3 loop spans 13 amino acids. The V gene's germline CDR1 is DFQATT and CDR2 SNEGSKA (reference sequence). CDR3 DNA sequence: TGCAGTGCTGAACGACTTGACCTGGATGGCTACACCTTC. It yields the protein CSAERLDLDGYTF.

This chain connects TRBV10-3 to TRBJ2-7; TRBD1 matches 7 bases. Germline trimming cut 10 bases from V and 0 bases from J; bases unmatched to any gene: 9. CDR1 and CDR2 from the germline V gene are ENHRY and SYGVKD. The CDR3 contains 14 residues. The CDR3 sequence is CATTPGTVSYEQYF. The CDR3 DNA follows: TGTGCCACCACCCCCGGGACAGTCTCCTACGAGCAGTACTTC.

The CDR3 protein is CASRGVSGGAVLAKNIQYF. CDR3 DNA: TGTGCCAGCAGGGGGGTTAGCGGGGGGGCGGTGTTAGCCAAAAACATTCAGTACTTC. The chain has TRBV27 and TRBJ2-4; 11 positions agree with TRBD2. Germline CDR1 is MNHEY and CDR2 is SMNVEV (reference sequence). Trimming removed 6 bases from V and 0 bases from J; junction bases left unmatched: 13. This CDR3 has 19 amino acids.